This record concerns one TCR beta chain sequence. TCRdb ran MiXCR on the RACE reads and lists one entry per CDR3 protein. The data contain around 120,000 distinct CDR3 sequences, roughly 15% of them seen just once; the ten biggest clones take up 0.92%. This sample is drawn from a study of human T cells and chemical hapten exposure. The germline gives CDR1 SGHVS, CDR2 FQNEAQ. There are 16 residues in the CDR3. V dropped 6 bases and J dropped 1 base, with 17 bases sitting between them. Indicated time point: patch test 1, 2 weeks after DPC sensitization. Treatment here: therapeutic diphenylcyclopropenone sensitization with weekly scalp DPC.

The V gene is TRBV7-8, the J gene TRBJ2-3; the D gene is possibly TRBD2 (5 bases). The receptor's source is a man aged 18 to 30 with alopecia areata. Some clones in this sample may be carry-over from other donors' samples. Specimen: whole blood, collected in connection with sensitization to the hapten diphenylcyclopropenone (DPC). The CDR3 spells CASSLRRLSGTDTQYF. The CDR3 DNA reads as TGTGCCAGCAGTCTAAGGAGACTATCCGGCACAGATACGCAGTATTTT.